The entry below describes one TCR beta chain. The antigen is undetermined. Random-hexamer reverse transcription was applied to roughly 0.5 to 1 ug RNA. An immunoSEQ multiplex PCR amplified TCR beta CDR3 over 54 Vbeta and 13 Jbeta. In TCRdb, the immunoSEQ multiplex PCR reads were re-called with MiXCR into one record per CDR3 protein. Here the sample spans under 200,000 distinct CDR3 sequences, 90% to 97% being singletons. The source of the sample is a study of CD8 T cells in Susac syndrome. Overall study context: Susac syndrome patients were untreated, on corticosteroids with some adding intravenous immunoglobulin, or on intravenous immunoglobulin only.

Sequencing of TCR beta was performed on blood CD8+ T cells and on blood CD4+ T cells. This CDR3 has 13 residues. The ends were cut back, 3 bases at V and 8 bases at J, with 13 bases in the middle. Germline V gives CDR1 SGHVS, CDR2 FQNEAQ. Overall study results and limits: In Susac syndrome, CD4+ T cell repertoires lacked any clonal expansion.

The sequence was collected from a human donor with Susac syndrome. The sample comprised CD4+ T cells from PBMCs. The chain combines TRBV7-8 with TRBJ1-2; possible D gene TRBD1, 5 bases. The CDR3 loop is CASSLSRESGYTF. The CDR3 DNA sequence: TGTGCCAGCAGCTTGTCCAGGGAGTCGGGCTACACCTTC.